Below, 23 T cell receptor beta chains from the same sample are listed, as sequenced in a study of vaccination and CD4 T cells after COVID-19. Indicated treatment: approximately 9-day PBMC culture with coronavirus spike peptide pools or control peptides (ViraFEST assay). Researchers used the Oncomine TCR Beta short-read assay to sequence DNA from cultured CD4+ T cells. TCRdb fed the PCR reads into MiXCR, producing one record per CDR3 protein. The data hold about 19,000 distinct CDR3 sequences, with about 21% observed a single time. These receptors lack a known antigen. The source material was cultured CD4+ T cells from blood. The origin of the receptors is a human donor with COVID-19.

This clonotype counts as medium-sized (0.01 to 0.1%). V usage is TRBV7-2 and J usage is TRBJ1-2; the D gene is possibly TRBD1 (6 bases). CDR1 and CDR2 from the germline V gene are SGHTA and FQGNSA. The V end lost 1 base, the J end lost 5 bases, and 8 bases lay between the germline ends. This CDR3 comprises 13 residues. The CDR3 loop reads CASSLGGQYGYTF. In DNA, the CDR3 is TGTGCCAGCAGCTTAGGGGGACAATATGGCTACACCTTC. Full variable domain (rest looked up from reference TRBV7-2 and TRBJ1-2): GAGVSQSPSNKVTEKGKDVELRCDPISGHTALYWYRQSLGQGLEFLIYFQGNSAPDKSGLPSDRFSAERTGGSVSTLTIQRTQQEDSAVYLCASSLGGQYGYTFGSGTRLTVV.

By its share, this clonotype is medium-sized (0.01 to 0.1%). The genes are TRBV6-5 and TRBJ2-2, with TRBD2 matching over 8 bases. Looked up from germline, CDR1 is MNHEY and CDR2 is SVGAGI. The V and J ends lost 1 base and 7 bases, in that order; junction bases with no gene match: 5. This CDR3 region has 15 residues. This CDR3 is CASSYFERGHGELFF. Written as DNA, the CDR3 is TGTGCCAGCAGTTACTTCGAGCGGGGGCACGGGGAGCTGTTTTTT.

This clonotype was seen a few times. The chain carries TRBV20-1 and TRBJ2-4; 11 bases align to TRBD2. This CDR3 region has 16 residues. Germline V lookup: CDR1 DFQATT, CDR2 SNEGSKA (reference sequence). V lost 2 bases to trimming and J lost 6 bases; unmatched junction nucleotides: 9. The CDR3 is CSARPPGTSGLNIQYF. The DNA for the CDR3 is TGCAGTGCTAGACCCCCAGGGACTAGCGGACTAAACATTCAGTACTTC.

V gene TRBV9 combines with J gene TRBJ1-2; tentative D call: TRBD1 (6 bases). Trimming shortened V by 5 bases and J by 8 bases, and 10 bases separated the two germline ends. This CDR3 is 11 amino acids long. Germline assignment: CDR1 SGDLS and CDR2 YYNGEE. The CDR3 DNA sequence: TGTGCCAGCAGTAGGGGGGACGGCTACACCTTC. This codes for CASSRGDGYTF.

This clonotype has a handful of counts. CDR3: CASSSPAGIGADTQYF. CDR3 coding DNA: TGTGCCAGCAGCTCCCCGGCCGGAATCGGAGCAGATACGCAGTATTTT. This chain uses TRBV11-2 with TRBJ2-3; D is ambiguous. From germline, CDR1 is SGHAT and CDR2 FQNNGV. The V gene lost 4 bases and the J gene lost 4 bases, with 18 bases spanning the gap. The CDR3 sequence is 16 residues long. Drawing the rest from reference TRBV11-2 and TRBJ2-3, the complete variable domain is EAGVAQSPRYKIIEKRQSVAFWCNPISGHATLYWYQQILGQGPKLLIQFQNNGVVDDSQLPKDRFSAERLKGVDSTLKIQPAKLEDSAVYLCASSSPAGIGADTQYFGPGTRLTVL.

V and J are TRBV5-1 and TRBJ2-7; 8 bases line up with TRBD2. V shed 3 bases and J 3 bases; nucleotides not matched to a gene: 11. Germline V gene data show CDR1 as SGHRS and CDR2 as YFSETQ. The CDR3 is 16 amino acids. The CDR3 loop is CASSSGGPSGLYEQYF. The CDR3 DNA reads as TGCGCCAGCAGCTCGGGGGGGCCTTCGGGTCTCTACGAGCAGTACTTC. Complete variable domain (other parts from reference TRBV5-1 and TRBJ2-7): KAGVTQTPRYLIKTRGQQVTLSCSPISGHRSVSWYQQTPGQGLQFLFEYFSETQRNKGNFPGRFSGRQFSNSRSEMNVSTLELGDSALYLCASSSGGPSGLYEQYFGPGTRLTVT.

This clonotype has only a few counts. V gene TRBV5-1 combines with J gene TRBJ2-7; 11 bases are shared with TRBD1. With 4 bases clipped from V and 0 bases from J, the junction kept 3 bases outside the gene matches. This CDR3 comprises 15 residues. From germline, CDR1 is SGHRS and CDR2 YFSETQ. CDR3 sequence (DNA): TGCGCCAGCAGCAGGGACAGGGGGAGCTCCTACGAGCAGTACTTC. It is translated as CASSRDRGSSYEQYF.

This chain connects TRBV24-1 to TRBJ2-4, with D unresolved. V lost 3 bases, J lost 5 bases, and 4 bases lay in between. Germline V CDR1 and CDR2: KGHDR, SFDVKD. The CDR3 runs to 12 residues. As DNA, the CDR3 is TGTGCCACCAGTGATACACAAAACATTCAGTACTTC. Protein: CATSDTQNIQYF.

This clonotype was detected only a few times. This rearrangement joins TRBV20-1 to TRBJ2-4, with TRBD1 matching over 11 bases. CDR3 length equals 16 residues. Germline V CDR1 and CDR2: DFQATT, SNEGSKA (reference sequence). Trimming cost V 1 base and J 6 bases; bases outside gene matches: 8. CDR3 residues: CSARGRGTGGVNIQYF. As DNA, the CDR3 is TGCAGTGCTAGAGGTCGAGGGACAGGGGGAGTAAACATTCAGTACTTC.

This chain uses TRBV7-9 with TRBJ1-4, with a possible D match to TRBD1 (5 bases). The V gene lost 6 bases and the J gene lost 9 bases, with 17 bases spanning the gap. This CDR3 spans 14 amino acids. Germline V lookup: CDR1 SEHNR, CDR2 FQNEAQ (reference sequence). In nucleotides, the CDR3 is TGTGCCAGCAGTTCTACAGATTGGGGGAAAAAACTGTTTTTT. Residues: CASSSTDWGKKLFF.

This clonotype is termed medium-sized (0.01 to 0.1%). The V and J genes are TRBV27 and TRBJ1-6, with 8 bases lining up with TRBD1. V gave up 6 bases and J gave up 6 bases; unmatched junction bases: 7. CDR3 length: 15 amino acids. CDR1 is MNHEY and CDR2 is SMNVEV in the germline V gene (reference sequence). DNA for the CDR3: TGTGCCAGCAGCTGGGGAGGACAGGGTAATTCACCCCTCCACTTT. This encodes CASSWGGQGNSPLHF.

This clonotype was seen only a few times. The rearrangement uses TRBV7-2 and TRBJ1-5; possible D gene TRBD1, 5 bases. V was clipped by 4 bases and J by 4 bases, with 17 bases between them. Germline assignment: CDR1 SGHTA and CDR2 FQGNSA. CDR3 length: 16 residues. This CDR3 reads CASSSGPQRANQPQHF. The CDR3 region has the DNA TGTGCCAGCAGCTCGGGACCCCAGAGGGCTAATCAGCCCCAGCATTTT.

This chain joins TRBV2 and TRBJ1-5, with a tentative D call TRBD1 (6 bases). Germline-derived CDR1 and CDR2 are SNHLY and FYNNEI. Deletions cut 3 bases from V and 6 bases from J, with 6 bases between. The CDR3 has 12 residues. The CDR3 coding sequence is TGTGCCAGCAGTGACAGGGGTCAGCCCCAGCATTTT. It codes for CASSDRGQPQHF. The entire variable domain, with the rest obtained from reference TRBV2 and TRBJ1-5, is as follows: EPEVTQTPSHQVTQMGQEVILRCVPISNHLYFYWYRQILGQKVEFLVSFYNNEISEKSEIFDDQFSVERPDGSNFTLKIRSTKLEDSAMYFCASSDRGQPQHFGDGTRLSIL.

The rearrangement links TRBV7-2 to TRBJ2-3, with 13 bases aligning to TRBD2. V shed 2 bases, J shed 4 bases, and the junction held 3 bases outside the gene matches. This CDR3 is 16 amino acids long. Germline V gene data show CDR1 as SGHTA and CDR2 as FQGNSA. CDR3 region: CASSLTSGGVADTQYF. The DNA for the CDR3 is TGTGCCAGCAGCTTAACTAGCGGGGGGGTCGCAGATACGCAGTATTTT.

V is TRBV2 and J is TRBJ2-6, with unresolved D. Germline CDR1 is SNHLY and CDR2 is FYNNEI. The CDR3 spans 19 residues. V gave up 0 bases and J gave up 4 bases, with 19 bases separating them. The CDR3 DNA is TGTGCCAGCAGTGAAGCGGGAAGTCAAAGTAGGGCCGGGGCCAACGTCCTGACTTTC. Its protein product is CASSEAGSQSRAGANVLTF.

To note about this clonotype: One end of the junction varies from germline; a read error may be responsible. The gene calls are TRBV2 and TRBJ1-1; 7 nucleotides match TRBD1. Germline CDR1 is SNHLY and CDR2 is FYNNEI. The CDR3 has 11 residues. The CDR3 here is CGSKQGPITFF. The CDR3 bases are TGTGGCAGCAAACAGGGGCCAATAACTTTCTTT.

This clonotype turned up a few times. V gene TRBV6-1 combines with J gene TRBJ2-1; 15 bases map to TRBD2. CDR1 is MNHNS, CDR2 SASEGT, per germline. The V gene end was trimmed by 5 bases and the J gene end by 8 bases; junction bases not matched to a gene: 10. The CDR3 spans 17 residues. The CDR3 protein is CASSRTSGGAVGYEQFF. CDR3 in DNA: TGTGCCAGCAGTCGGACTAGCGGGGGGGCCGTGGGCTATGAGCAGTTCTTC.

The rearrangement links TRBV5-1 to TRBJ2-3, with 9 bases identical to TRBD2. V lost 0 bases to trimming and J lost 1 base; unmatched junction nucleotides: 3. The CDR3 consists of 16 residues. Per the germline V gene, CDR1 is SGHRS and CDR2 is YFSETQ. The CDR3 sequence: CASSLVQRGGTDTQYF. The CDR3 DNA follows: TGCGCCAGCAGCTTGGTTCAGCGGGGGGGCACAGATACGCAGTATTTT.

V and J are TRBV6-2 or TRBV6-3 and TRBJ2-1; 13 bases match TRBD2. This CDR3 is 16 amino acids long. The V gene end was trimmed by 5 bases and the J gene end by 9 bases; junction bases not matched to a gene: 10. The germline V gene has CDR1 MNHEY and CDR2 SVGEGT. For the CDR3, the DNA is TGTGCCAGCAGTCAACCAACTAGCGGGGGGGCCGGTGAGCAGTTCTTC. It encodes CASSQPTSGGAGEQFF.

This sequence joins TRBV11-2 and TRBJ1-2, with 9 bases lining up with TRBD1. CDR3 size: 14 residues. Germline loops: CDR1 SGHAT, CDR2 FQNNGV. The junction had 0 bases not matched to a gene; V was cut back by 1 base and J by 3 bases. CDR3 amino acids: CASSLGTGDYGYTF. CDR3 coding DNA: TGTGCCAGCAGCTTAGGGACAGGGGACTATGGCTACACCTTC. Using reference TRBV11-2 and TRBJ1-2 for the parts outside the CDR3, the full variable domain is EAGVAQSPRYKIIEKRQSVAFWCNPISGHATLYWYQQILGQGPKLLIQFQNNGVVDDSQLPKDRFSAERLKGVDSTLKIQPAKLEDSAVYLCASSLGTGDYGYTFGSGTRLTVV.

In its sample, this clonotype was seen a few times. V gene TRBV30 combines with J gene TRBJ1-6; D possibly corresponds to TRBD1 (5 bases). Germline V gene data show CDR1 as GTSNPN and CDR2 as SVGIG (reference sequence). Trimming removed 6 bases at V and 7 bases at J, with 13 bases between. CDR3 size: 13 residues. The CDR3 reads CACTVNRNSPLHF. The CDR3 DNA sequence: TGTGCCTGTACGGTGAACAGGAATTCACCCCTCCACTTT. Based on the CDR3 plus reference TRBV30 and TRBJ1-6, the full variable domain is SQTIHQWPATLVQPVGSPLSLECTVEGTSNPNLYWYRQAAGRGLQLLFYSVGIGQISSEVPQNLSASRPQDRQFILSSKKLLLSDSGFYLCACTVNRNSPLHFGNGTRLTVT.

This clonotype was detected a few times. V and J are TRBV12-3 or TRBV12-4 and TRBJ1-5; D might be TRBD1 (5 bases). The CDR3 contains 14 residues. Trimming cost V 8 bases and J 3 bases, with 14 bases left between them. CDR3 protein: CASAMTASNQPQHF. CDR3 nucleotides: TGTGCCAGCGCGATGACAGCCTCCAATCAGCCCCAGCATTTT.

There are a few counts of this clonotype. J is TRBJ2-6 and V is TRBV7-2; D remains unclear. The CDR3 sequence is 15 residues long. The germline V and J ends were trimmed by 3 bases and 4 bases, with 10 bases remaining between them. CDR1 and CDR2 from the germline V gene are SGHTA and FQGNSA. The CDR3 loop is CASSFRPSGANVLTF. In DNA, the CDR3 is TGTGCCAGCAGCTTTCGGCCGTCGGGGGCCAACGTCCTGACTTTC. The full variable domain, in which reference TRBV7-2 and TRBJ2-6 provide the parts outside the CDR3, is GAGVSQSPSNKVTEKGKDVELRCDPISGHTALYWYRQSLGQGLEFLIYFQGNSAPDKSGLPSDRFSAERTGGSVSTLTIQRTQQEDSAVYLCASSFRPSGANVLTFGAGSRLTVL.